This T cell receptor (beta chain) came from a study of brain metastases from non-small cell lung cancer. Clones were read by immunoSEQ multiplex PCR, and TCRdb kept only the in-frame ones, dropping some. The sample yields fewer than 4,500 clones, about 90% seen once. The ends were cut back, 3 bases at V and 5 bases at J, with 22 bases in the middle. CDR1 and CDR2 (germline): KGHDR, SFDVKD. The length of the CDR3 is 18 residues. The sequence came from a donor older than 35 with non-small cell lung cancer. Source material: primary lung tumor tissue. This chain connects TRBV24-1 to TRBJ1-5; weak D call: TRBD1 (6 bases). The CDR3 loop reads CATSDPKGGTGEDQPQHF. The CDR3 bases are TGTGCCACCAGTGATCCGAAGGGGGGGACCGGAGAGGATCAGCCCCAGCATTTT.